Below, 29 T cell receptor beta chains from the same sample are listed, as sequenced in a study of T cells after yellow fever vaccination. TCRdb re-analysed the 5' RACE reads in MiXCR, keeping a single row per CDR3 protein. The sample has under 200,000 distinct CDR3 sequences; around 7% are singletons. Here the sequenced sample was CD4+ T cells sorted from PBMCs, taken more than 4 days after the first yellow fever vaccination. These receptors originate from a man between 18 and 35 years old who received the YFV17D yellow fever vaccine.

This chain joins TRBV9 and TRBJ2-5; tentatively, D is TRBD1 or TRBD2 (7 bases each). V gave up 1 base and J gave up 5 bases, with 21 bases separating them. Germline-derived CDR1 and CDR2 are SGDLS and YYNGEE. The CDR3 runs to 17 residues. The CDR3 sequence is CASSVYPRGGARETQYF. For the CDR3, the DNA is TGTGCCAGCAGCGTATACCCCAGGGGGGGGGCGCGGGAGACCCAGTACTTC.

This clonotype was counted ten times or more. This chain uses TRBV12-3 or TRBV12-4 with TRBJ2-2; 9 nucleotides line up with TRBD1. The V and J ends lost 3 bases and 5 bases, in that order; junction bases with no gene match: 4. The CDR3 runs 15 residues. CDR3: CASSLGTGRTGELFF. The CDR3 region has the DNA TGTGCCAGCAGTTTGGGGACAGGGAGGACCGGGGAGCTGTTTTTT.

The rearrangement joins TRBV6-5 to TRBJ2-7, with 7 bases fitting TRBD1. Trimming removed 5 bases from V and 6 bases from J; junction bases left unmatched: 10. The CDR3 contains 14 residues. Looked up from germline, CDR1 is MNHEY and CDR2 is SVGAGI. CDR3 sequence: CASSRQGTSVEQYF. The CDR3 nucleotides read TGTGCCAGCAGTAGACAGGGAACCTCGGTCGAGCAGTACTTC.

Ten or more counts support this clonotype. The chain has TRBV4-3 and TRBJ1-1; 11 positions match TRBD1. The ends lost 1 base at V and 4 bases at J; junction bases unmatched: 5. Germline V gene lookup returns CDR1 LGHNA and CDR2 YSLEER. This CDR3 is 16 amino acids long. The CDR3 DNA sequence: TGCGCCAGCAGCCAAGTGGGACAGGGGGAAGTCACTGAAGCTTTCTTT. The encoded protein is CASSQVGQGEVTEAFF.

In its sample, this clonotype was seen many times. The CDR3 coding sequence is TGTGCCAGCAGCCCCTTCTCGGAGACCCAGTACTTC. Protein sequence: CASSPFSETQYF. The rearrangement links TRBV5-6 to TRBJ2-5; no clear D gene. The germline V and J ends were trimmed by 4 bases and 5 bases, with 9 bases remaining between them. Germline V gene lookup returns CDR1 SGHDT and CDR2 YYEEEE. This CDR3 contains 12 residues.

Remarks on this clonotype: A much larger clone is a single base away; this may be a read error. The conserved phenylalanine or tryptophan is not found at the CDR3 terminus, so this likely reflects a read error. The chain combines TRBV5-5 with TRBJ2-7; possible D gene TRBD2, 6 bases. Germline loops: CDR1 SGHKS, CDR2 YYEKEE (reference sequence). The CDR3 consists of 12 residues. The V and J ends lost 1 base and 6 bases respectively, with 8 bases between them. CDR3: CASSLLGGEQYI. As DNA, the CDR3 is TGTGCCAGCAGCTTGCTGGGGGGCGAGCAGTACATC.

The chain is built from TRBV5-4 and TRBJ2-1; D is ambiguous. CDR1 is SGHNT, CDR2 YYREEE, per germline (reference sequence). V was cut by 1 base and J by 0 bases, with 5 bases left in between. The length of the CDR3 is 14 residues. CDR3 DNA sequence: TGTGCCAGCAGCTTGAAGACCTCCTACAATGAGCAGTTCTTC. Amino acids: CASSLKTSYNEQFF. Combining the CDR3 with reference TRBV5-4 and TRBJ2-1 gives the whole variable domain ETGVTQSPTHLIKTRGQQVTLRCSSQSGHNTVSWYQQALGQGPQFIFQYYREEENGRGNFPPRFSGLQFPNYSSELNVNALELDDSALYLCASSLKTSYNEQFFGPGTRLTVL.

Only a few counts were recorded for this clonotype. The chain is built from TRBV18 and TRBJ2-4; D is undetermined. The CDR3 runs 16 residues. The germline V gene has CDR1 KGHSH and CDR2 LQKENI. Trimming stripped 0 bases from V and 1 base from J, with 10 bases between. The chain's CDR3 is CASSPPGYLAKNIQYF. CDR3 in DNA: TGTGCCAGCTCACCACCCGGGTATCTGGCCAAAAACATTCAGTACTTC.

This clonotype came up a few times. The V and J genes are TRBV24-1 and TRBJ2-1, with a tentative D call TRBD2 (5 bases). Germline loops: CDR1 KGHDR, CDR2 SFDVKD. The CDR3 runs to 16 residues. With 5 bases removed from V and 0 bases from J, the gap between germline ends came to 13 bases. CDR3 sequence (DNA): TGTGCCACCAGTGCCGGGGTCCTCAGCTCCTACAATGAGCAGTTCTTC. Protein product: CATSAGVLSSYNEQFF.

A few counts support this clonotype. The V call is TRBV7-3, the J call TRBJ2-1, with 9 bases lining up with TRBD1. The V and J ends lost 5 bases and 8 bases, in that order; junction bases with no gene match: 7. The CDR3 loop spans 14 amino acids. Germline CDR1 SGHTA, CDR2 FQGTGA. CDR3 region: CASSTGQGTHEQFF. CDR3 in DNA: TGTGCCAGCAGCACGGGACAGGGTACCCATGAGCAGTTCTTC.

The V and J genes are TRBV6-2 or TRBV6-3 and TRBJ2-3, with D perhaps matching TRBD2 (6 bases). This CDR3 has 12 amino acids. V shed 4 bases and J shed 11 bases, with 13 bases lying between them. CDR1 is MNHEY, CDR2 SVGEGT, per germline. Written as DNA, the CDR3 is TGTGCCAGCAGTTCCCGTTGGGGAGGGCAGTATTTT. It is translated as CASSSRWGGQYF.

The chain employs TRBV6-1 and TRBJ1-4; 8 bases are a match to TRBD1. This CDR3 region has 15 residues. Germline V lookup: CDR1 MNHNS, CDR2 SASEGT. With V trimmed by 6 bases and J by 3 bases, 6 bases remained unmatched. CDR3 protein: CASRPETGANEKLFF. CDR3 in DNA: TGTGCCAGCAGACCCGAGACAGGGGCTAATGAAAAACTGTTTTTT.

This clonotype has at least ten counts. The chain links TRBV5-1 to TRBJ2-5; unclear D gene. Germline assignment: CDR1 SGHRS and CDR2 YFSETQ. The CDR3 totals 14 residues. Trimming left V 0 bases short and J 0 bases short, with 6 bases between. In DNA form, the CDR3 reads TGCGCCAGCAGCTTGGCTGGGAACCAAGAGACCCAGTACTTC. Amino acids: CASSLAGNQETQYF.

This clonotype was counted between two and nine times. This chain links TRBV12-3 or TRBV12-4 with TRBJ2-3; 14 bases map to TRBD2. CDR3 length: 21 residues. Trimming cost V 0 bases and J 10 bases; bases outside gene matches: 21. CDR3 sequence: CASSLALVRTSGGTRGRAQYF. For the CDR3, the DNA is TGTGCCAGCAGTTTAGCTCTTGTACGGACTAGCGGGGGGACCCGCGGGCGTGCGCAGTATTTT.

This clonotype showed up many times. Here the CDR3 reads CASNLQGLNTEAFF. CDR3 nucleotide sequence: TGTGCCAGCAACCTACAGGGTTTAAACACTGAAGCTTTCTTT. This sequence joins TRBV12-3 or TRBV12-4 and TRBJ1-1, with D tentatively TRBD1 (6 bases). The V end was cut by 7 bases, the J end by 2 bases, with 14 bases between. CDR3 size: 14 residues.

In its sample, this clonotype was seen many times. The gene calls are TRBV5-4 and TRBJ2-5; 11 bases are shared with TRBD2. The trim removed 5 bases at V and 5 bases at J, leaving 8 bases unmatched. Looked up from germline, CDR1 is SGHNT and CDR2 is YYREEE (reference sequence). The CDR3 loop spans 15 amino acids. CDR3 protein: CASSYSGGALETQYF. For the CDR3, the DNA is TGTGCCAGCAGTTATAGCGGGGGGGCCCTCGAGACCCAGTACTTC.

This clonotype was observed at least ten times. This chain connects TRBV5-1 to TRBJ2-3; 9 nucleotides line up with TRBD1. Germline CDR1 and CDR2: SGHRS and YFSETQ. V trimming: 3 bases; J trimming: 2 bases; junction bases outside the gene matches: 4. The CDR3 has 15 residues. CDR3 sequence (DNA): TGCGCCAGCAGCTGGTTACAGGGGGCCACAGATACGCAGTATTTT. This codes for CASSWLQGATDTQYF.

This clonotype was seen at least ten times. This rearrangement joins TRBV4-1 to TRBJ2-3; perhaps TRBD1 as D (5 bases). Germline assignment: CDR1 MGHRA and CDR2 YSYEKL. This CDR3 is 14 amino acids long. The V and J ends lost 4 bases and 2 bases respectively, with 10 bases between them. CDR3 nucleotides: TGCGCCAGCAGCCTTGACAGTTACACAGATACGCAGTATTTT. Translating gives CASSLDSYTDTQYF.

Worth noting for this clonotype: Being one base from a much bigger clone, this may be a read error. This chain uses TRBV18 with TRBJ2-7; D remains unclear. Germline CDR1 reads KGHSH; CDR2 reads LQKENI. The CDR3 sequence is 14 residues long. In DNA form, the CDR3 reads TGTTCCAGCGCAACGGACCTTGCTTCCTACGAGCAGTACTTC. Translating gives CSSATDLASYEQYF.

This clonotype was counted ten times or more. The CDR3 DNA reads as TGTGCCAGCAGCTTAAGGTGGACTGAAGCTTTCTTT. Its translation: CASSLRWTEAFF. The V gene is TRBV5-6, the J gene TRBJ1-1; no clear D. Germline V gives CDR1 SGHDT, CDR2 YYEEEE. V was shortened by 2 bases and J by 5 bases, with 7 bases between the two germline ends. CDR3 length equals 12 residues.

The sample holds many counts of this clonotype. This sequence joins TRBV4-1 and TRBJ2-3; maybe TRBD1 (5 bases). CDR3 size: 14 residues. The germline V and J ends were trimmed by 3 bases and 2 bases, with 9 bases remaining between them. The germline gives CDR1 MGHRA, CDR2 YSYEKL. DNA of the CDR3: TGCGCCAGCAGCCATACAGGTGCCACAGATACGCAGTATTTT. It specifies CASSHTGATDTQYF.

In this sample, this clonotype turned up many times. V is TRBV5-1 and J is TRBJ1-5; D remains ambiguous. From germline, CDR1 is SGHRS and CDR2 YFSETQ. V lost 4 bases and J 6 bases, leaving 8 bases between the germline ends. The length of the CDR3 is 12 residues. The CDR3 sequence: CASSDPGQPQHF. CDR3 in DNA: TGCGCCAGCAGCGACCCGGGTCAGCCCCAGCATTTT.

This clonotype was found many times. This chain uses TRBV7-2 with TRBJ2-3; D tentatively fits TRBD1 or TRBD2 (5 bases each). Between the trimmed V and J ends, which lost 4 bases and 6 bases, there was a span of 17 bases. Per the germline V gene, CDR1 is SGHTA and CDR2 is FQGNSA. This CDR3 region has 15 residues. Here the CDR3 DNA reads TGTGCCAGCAGCTGGACAACGGGGATTGGCGATACGCAGTATTTT. Its protein is CASSWTTGIGDTQYF.

At least ten counts were recorded for this clonotype. The chain carries TRBV3-1 and TRBJ1-3; D is unresolved. The CDR3 consists of 14 residues. Germline values: CDR1 LGHDT, CDR2 YNNKEL (reference sequence). V gave up 1 base and J gave up 4 bases, with 8 bases separating them. The CDR3 region is CASSQGGGGNTIYF. CDR3 DNA sequence: TGTGCCAGCAGCCAAGGCGGAGGAGGAAACACCATATATTTT.

Many counts were recorded for this clonotype. This rearrangement joins TRBV6-5 to TRBJ2-2, with TRBD2 matching over 9 bases. The CDR3 has 16 residues. The junction had 10 bases not matched to a gene; V was cut back by 7 bases and J by 4 bases. CDR1 and CDR2 (germline): MNHEY, SVGAGI. The CDR3 region has the DNA TGTGCCAGCACGTCCGCGGGGGGGCGTCTCACCGGGGAGCTGTTTTTT. This gives the protein CASTSAGGRLTGELFF.

This clonotype was recorded a few times. The genes are TRBV4-3 and TRBJ2-3; 12 bases agree with TRBD2. V lost 4 bases to trimming and J lost 2 bases; unmatched junction nucleotides: 10. CDR3 length: 18 amino acids. Germline V gene lookup returns CDR1 LGHNA and CDR2 YSLEER. This CDR3 is CASSLQPRLAGDTDTQYF. CDR3 DNA sequence: TGCGCCAGCAGCCTACAACCCAGACTAGCGGGGGACACAGATACGCAGTATTTT.

This clonotype was detected ten times or more. The chain carries TRBV7-2 and TRBJ2-3; D might be TRBD1 (6 bases). Germline CDR1 SGHTA, CDR2 FQGNSA. This CDR3 has 13 residues. The V end lost 3 bases, the J end lost 5 bases, and 9 bases lay between the germline ends. CDR3 amino acids: CASSFFRGDTQYF. CDR3 sequence (DNA): TGTGCCAGCAGCTTTTTCAGGGGAGATACGCAGTATTTT.

This clonotype has at least ten counts. The rearrangement links TRBV2 to TRBJ2-1; D is possibly TRBD1 (5 bases). CDR1 SNHLY and CDR2 FYNNEI come from the germline V gene. CDR3 length: 15 residues. Trimming left V 6 bases short and J 0 bases short, with 12 bases between. The CDR3 region is CASRAGLISYNEQFF. CDR3 in DNA: TGTGCCAGCAGGGCAGGGTTGATCTCCTACAATGAGCAGTTCTTC.

At least ten counts were recorded for this clonotype. The chain employs TRBV20-1 and TRBJ2-2; perhaps D is TRBD1 or TRBD2 (5 bases each). V gave up 1 base and J gave up 0 bases, with 9 bases separating them. The germline V gene has CDR1 DFQATT and CDR2 SNEGSKA (reference sequence). The CDR3 covers 15 residues. The CDR3 here is CSARAGASNTGELFF. CDR3 nucleotide sequence: TGCAGTGCTAGAGCCGGGGCATCGAACACCGGGGAGCTGTTTTTT.